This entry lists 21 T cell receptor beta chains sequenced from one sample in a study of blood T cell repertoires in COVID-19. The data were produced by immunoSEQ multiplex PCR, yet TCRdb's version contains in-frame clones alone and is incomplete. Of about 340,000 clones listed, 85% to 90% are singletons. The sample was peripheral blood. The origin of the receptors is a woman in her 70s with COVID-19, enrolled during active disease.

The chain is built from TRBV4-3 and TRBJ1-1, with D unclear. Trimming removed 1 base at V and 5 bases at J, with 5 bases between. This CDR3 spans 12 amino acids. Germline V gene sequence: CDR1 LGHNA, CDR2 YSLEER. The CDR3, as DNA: TGCGCCAGCAGCCAAGCGGGAACTGAAGCTTTCTTT. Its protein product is CASSQAGTEAFF.

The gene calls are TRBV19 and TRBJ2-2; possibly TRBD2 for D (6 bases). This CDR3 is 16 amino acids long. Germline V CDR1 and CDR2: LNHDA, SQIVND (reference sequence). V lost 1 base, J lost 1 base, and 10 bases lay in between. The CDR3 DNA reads TGTGCCAGTAGTATAGTTGGGCGGGGGAACACCGGGGAGCTGTTTTTT. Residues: CASSIVGRGNTGELFF.

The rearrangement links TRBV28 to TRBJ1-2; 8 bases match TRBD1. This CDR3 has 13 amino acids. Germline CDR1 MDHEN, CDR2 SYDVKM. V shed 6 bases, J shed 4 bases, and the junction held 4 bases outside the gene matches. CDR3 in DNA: TGTGCCAGCAGCCCGACAGGGGCCTATGGCTACACCTTC. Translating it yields CASSPTGAYGYTF.

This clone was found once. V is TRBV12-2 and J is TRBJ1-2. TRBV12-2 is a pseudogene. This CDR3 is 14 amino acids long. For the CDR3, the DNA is TGTGCAAGTCGCCCTGTTTCGGGGTTTGATGGCTACACCTTC. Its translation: CASRPVSGFDGYTF.

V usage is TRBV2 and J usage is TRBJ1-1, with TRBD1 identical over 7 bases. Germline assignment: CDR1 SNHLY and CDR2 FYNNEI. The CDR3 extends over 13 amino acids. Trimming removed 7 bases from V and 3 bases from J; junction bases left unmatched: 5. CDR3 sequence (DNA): TGTGCCAGCAAGGACAGGTTGGACACTGAAGCTTTCTTT. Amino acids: CASKDRLDTEAFF. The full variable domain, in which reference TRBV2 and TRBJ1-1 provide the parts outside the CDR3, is EPEVTQTPSHQVTQMGQEVILRCVPISNHLYFYWYRQILGQKVEFLVSFYNNEISEKSEIFDDQFSVERPDGSNFTLKIRSTKLEDSAMYFCASKDRLDTEAFFGQGTRLTVV.

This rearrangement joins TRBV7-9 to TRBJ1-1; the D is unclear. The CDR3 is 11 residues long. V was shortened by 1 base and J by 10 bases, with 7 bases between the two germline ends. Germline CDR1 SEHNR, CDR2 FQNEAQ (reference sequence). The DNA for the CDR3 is TGTGCCAGCAGCTTAGGCCGGGGAGCTTTCTTT. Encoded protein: CASSLGRGAFF.

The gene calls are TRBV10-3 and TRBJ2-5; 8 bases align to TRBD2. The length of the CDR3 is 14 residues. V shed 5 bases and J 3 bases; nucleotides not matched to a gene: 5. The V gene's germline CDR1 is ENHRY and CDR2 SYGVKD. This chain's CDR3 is CAISQRGKEETQYF. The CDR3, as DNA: TGTGCCATCAGTCAGCGGGGGAAAGAAGAGACCCAGTACTTC.

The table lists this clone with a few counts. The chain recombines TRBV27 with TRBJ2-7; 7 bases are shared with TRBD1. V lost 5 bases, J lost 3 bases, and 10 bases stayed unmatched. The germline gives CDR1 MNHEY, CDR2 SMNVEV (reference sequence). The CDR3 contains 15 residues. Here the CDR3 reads CASSANRDRDYEQYF. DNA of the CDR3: TGTGCCAGCAGTGCTAACCGGGACAGAGACTACGAGCAGTACTTC.

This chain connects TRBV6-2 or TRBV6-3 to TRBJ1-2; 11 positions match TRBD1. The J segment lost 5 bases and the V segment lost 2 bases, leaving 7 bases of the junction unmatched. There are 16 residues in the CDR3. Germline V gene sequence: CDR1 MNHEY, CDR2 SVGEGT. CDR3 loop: CASSYEVGQGAYGYTF. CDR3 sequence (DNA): TGTGCCAGCAGTTACGAGGTCGGACAGGGGGCATATGGCTACACCTTC.

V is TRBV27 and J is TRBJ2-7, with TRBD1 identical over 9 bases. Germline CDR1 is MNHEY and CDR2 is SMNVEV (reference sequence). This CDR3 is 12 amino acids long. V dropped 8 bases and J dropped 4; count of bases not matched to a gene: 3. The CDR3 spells CASATGGYEQYF. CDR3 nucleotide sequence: TGTGCCAGCGCGACAGGGGGGTACGAGCAGTACTTC.

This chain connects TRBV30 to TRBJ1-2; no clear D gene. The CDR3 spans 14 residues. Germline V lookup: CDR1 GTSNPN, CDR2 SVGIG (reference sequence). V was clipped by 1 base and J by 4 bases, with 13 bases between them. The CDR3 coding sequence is TGTGCCTGGAGTGCACGGGGTGGTGGCTATGGCTACACCTTC. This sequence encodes CAWSARGGGYGYTF.

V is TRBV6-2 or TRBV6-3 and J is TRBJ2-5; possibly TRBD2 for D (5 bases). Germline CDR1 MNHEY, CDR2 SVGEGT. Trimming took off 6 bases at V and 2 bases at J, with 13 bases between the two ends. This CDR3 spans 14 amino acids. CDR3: CASSYTSAQETQYF. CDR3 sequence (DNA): TGTGCCAGCAGCTATACTAGTGCGCAAGAGACCCAGTACTTC.

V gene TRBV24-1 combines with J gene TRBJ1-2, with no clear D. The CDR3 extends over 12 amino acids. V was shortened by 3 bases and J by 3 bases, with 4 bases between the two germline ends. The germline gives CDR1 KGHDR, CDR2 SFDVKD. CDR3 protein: CATSDQYYGYTF. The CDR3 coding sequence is TGTGCCACCAGTGATCAGTACTATGGCTACACCTTC.

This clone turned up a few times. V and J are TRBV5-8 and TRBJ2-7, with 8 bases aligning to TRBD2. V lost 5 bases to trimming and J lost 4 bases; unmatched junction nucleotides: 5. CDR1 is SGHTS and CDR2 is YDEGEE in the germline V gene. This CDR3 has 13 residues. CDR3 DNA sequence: TGTGCCAGCAGTACACGGGAGGGGTACGAGCAGTACTTC. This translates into CASSTREGYEQYF.

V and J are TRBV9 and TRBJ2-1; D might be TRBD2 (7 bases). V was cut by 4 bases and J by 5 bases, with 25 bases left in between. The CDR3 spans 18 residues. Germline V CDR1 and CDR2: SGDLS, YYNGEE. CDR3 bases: TGTGCCAGCAGCTCACTGGGCGGGGGCCTCCTTGTCCACAATGAGCAGTTCTTC. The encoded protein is CASSSLGGGLLVHNEQFF.

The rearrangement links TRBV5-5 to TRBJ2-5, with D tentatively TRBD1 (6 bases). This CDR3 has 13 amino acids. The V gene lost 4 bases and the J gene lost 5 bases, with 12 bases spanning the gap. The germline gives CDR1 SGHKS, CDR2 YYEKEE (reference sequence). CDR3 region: CASSTGPGETQYF. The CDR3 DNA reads TGTGCCAGCAGCACAGGGCCGGGGGAGACCCAGTACTTC.

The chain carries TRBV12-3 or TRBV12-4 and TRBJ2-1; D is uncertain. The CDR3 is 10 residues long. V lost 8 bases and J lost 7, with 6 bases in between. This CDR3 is CASGLNEQFF. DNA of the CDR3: TGTGCCAGCGGGCTGAATGAGCAGTTCTTC.

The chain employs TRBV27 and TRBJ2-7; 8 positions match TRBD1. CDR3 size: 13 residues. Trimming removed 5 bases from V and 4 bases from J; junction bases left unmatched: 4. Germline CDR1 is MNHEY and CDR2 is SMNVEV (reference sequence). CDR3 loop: CASSDRGAYEQYF. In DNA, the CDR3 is TGTGCCAGCAGTGACAGGGGCGCGTACGAGCAGTACTTC.

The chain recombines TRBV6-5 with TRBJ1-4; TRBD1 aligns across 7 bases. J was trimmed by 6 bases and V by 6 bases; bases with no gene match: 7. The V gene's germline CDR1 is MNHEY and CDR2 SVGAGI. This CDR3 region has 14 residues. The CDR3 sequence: CASSLTGSDEKLFF. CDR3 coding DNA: TGTGCCAGCAGCTTGACAGGGAGTGATGAAAAACTGTTTTTT.

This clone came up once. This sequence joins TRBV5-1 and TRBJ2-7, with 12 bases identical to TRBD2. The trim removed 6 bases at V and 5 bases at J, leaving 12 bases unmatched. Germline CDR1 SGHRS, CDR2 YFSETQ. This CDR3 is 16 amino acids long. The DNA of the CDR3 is TGCGCCAGCAACCTTGGACTAGCGGGGACCGGGGACGAGCAGTACTTC. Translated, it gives CASNLGLAGTGDEQYF.

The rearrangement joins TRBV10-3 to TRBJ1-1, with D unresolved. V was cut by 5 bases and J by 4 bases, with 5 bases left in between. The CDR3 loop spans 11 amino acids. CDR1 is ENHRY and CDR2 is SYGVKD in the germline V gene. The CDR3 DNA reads TGTGCCATCAGTTCAGGCACTGAAGCTTTCTTT. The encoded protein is CAISSGTEAFF.